The 16 T cell receptor beta chains in this list originate from one sample, sequenced in a study of technical replicates of blood from a handful of donors. This table comes from immunoSEQ multiplex PCR, and its TCRdb copy is limited to in-frame clones, with some not included. The repertoire holds around 76,000 clones, roughly 97% seen once, with 0.22% in the top ten. Material for sequencing was T cells isolated from PBMCs. Receptors originate from a human donor in good health.

The chain links TRBV6-4 to TRBJ1-1; D gene ambiguous. Trimming shortened V by 3 bases and J by 3 bases, and 8 bases separated the two germline ends. Germline values: CDR1 MRHNA, CDR2 SNTAGT. This CDR3 spans 13 amino acids. The DNA of the CDR3 is TGTGCCAGCAGTGAGACCGGAGACACTGAAGCTTTCTTT. The encoded protein is CASSETGDTEAFF.

This clone was seen just once. The chain is built from TRBV6-1 and TRBJ1-5; tentatively, D is TRBD1 (5 bases). This CDR3 region has 14 residues. CDR1 is MNHNS and CDR2 is SASEGT in the germline V gene. V lost 1 base and J 9 bases, leaving 13 bases between the germline ends. CDR3 coding DNA: TGTGCCAGCAGTGAAGGGAGTTTCGGGGGGCCCCAGCATTTT. Amino acid sequence: CASSEGSFGGPQHF.

The V gene is TRBV28, the J gene TRBJ2-1; weak D call: TRBD2 (7 bases). CDR1 is MDHEN, CDR2 SYDVKM, per germline. The V gene lost 7 bases and the J gene lost 13 bases, with 20 bases spanning the gap. The CDR3 loop spans 13 amino acids. Written as DNA, the CDR3 is TGTGCCAGCACCGGGGGGCCTATAATGGGTCAGTTCTTC. It is translated as CASTGGPIMGQFF.

J is TRBJ1-4 and V is TRBV28, with TRBD1 as a possible D gene (5 bases). Germline lookup yields CDR1 MDHEN and CDR2 SYDVKM. V was trimmed by 2 bases and J by 6 bases, leaving 10 bases between them. The CDR3 consists of 14 residues. The CDR3 loop reads CASSLPGADEKLFF. The CDR3 DNA is TGTGCCAGCAGTTTACCTGGGGCCGATGAAAAACTGTTTTTT.

This clone is a singleton in its sample. V and J are TRBV11-2 and TRBJ2-7, with D possibly TRBD2 on 6 matching bases. This CDR3 is built from 14 residues. Trimming took off 3 bases at V and 3 bases at J, with 12 bases between the two ends. Germline-derived CDR1 and CDR2 are SGHAT and FQNNGV. For the CDR3, the DNA is TGTGCCAGCAGCTTTTCGGGGGTTCTCTACGAGCAGTACTTC. It codes for CASSFSGVLYEQYF. Based on the CDR3 plus reference TRBV11-2 and TRBJ2-7, the full variable domain is EAGVAQSPRYKIIEKRQSVAFWCNPISGHATLYWYQQILGQGPKLLIQFQNNGVVDDSQLPKDRFSAERLKGVDSTLKIQPAKLEDSAVYLCASSFSGVLYEQYFGPGTRLTVT.

The CDR3 spells CASSLGTGFSYEQYF. CDR3 DNA: TGCGCCAGCAGCTTGGGGACAGGCTTCTCCTACGAGCAGTACTTC. The chain joins TRBV5-1 to TRBJ2-7; TRBD1 matches 7 bases. Trimming cost V 0 bases and J 0 bases; bases outside gene matches: 3. This CDR3 spans 15 amino acids. CDR1 and CDR2 (germline): SGHRS, YFSETQ.

V is TRBV5-1 and J is TRBJ1-5; 7 bases match TRBD1. CDR1 is SGHRS, CDR2 YFSETQ, per germline. The V segment lost 5 bases and the J segment 3 bases; nucleotides outside the gene matches: 8. This CDR3 has 15 amino acids. CDR3 sequence (DNA): TGCGCCAGCAGAGCCGGGACAGCCGTCAATCAGCCCCAGCATTTT. Amino acid sequence: CASRAGTAVNQPQHF.

The V gene is TRBV15, the J gene TRBJ1-5, with D maybe TRBD1 (5 bases). The CDR3 covers 13 residues. Per the germline V gene, CDR1 is LNHNV and CDR2 is YYDKDF (reference sequence). V was trimmed by 4 bases and J by 7 bases, leaving 11 bases between them. This CDR3 reads CATSKKQVQPQHF. In nucleotides, the CDR3 is TGTGCCACCAGCAAAAAACAGGTCCAGCCCCAGCATTTT.

This chain joins TRBV10-2 and TRBJ2-1, with 7 bases identical to TRBD1. Germline V gives CDR1 WSHSY, CDR2 SAAADI. The CDR3 is 14 residues long. J was trimmed by 5 bases and V by 8 bases; bases with no gene match: 9. The CDR3 spells CASGGTAVNNEQFF. DNA for the CDR3: TGCGCCAGCGGTGGGACAGCGGTAAACAATGAGCAGTTCTTC.

The chain recombines TRBV9 with TRBJ1-4; tentatively, D is TRBD1 (5 bases). CDR3 size: 16 residues. Germline CDR1 reads SGDLS; CDR2 reads YYNGEE. Trimming shortened V by 3 bases and J by 4 bases, and 16 bases separated the two germline ends. The CDR3 reads CASSGGMVRVNEKLFF. CDR3 sequence (DNA): TGTGCCAGCAGCGGCGGCATGGTCAGGGTTAATGAAAAACTGTTTTTT.

This chain links TRBV5-4 with TRBJ2-2; no clear D gene. CDR3 length: 15 amino acids. Trimming stripped 4 bases from V and 0 bases from J, with 10 bases between. Germline CDR1 reads SGHNT; CDR2 reads YYREEE (reference sequence). Written as DNA, the CDR3 is TGTGCCAGCAGCCCCCCATTTGCGAACACCGGGGAGCTGTTTTTT. Translated: CASSPPFANTGELFF.

The chain couples TRBV5-1 to TRBJ2-7; the match to TRBD1 covers 7 bases. The CDR3 runs 16 residues. With V trimmed by 7 bases and J by 1 base, 14 bases remained unmatched. In germline, CDR1 is SGHRS, CDR2 YFSETQ. The CDR3 DNA reads TGCGCCAGCGCTTATATCCCCGGGACAGTTTCCTACGAGCAGTACTTC. The encoded protein is CASAYIPGTVSYEQYF.

Turning to this clone: Sequence at one end of the junction differs from germline and may be a read error. The J gene is TRBJ1-4, the V gene TRBV25-1, with 8 nucleotides matching TRBD1. The CDR3 covers 15 residues. Germline V CDR1 and CDR2: MGHDK, SYGVNS. For the CDR3, the DNA is TGTACCAGCAGTCGGCTAGAGGACAGGGCTGAAAAACTGTTTTTT. It translates to CTSSRLEDRAEKLFF.

This sequence joins TRBV6-1 and TRBJ1-5; no firm D call. The V and J ends lost 2 bases and 0 bases respectively, with 8 bases between them. CDR3 size: 15 residues. CDR1 MNHNS and CDR2 SASEGT come from the germline V gene. The CDR3 here is CASSETVPSNQPQHF. The CDR3 DNA reads TGTGCCAGCAGTGAAACAGTACCTAGCAATCAGCCCCAGCATTTT.

V and J are TRBV7-6 and TRBJ2-7, with D possibly being TRBD1 (6 bases). The CDR3 has 15 amino acids. The germline V gene has CDR1 SGHVS and CDR2 FNYEAQ. V lost 1 base and J lost 2, with 12 bases in between. The CDR3 DNA follows: TGTGCCAGCAGCTTAGTAGGGGGAGCGGCCTACGAGCAGTACTTC. Amino acids: CASSLVGGAAYEQYF.

This clone is a singleton in its sample. The chain is built from TRBV9 and TRBJ1-2; TRBD1 matches 8 bases. Germline V gene sequence: CDR1 SGDLS, CDR2 YYNGEE. The CDR3 consists of 18 residues. V shed 0 bases, J shed 4 bases, and the junction held 14 bases outside the gene matches. The CDR3 reads CASSVASGGTGTRYGYTF. CDR3 DNA: TGTGCCAGCAGCGTAGCCTCCGGGGGGACAGGTACTCGCTATGGCTACACCTTC. Variable domain in full (rest from reference TRBV9 and TRBJ1-2): DSGVTQTPKHLITATGQRVTLRCSPRSGDLSVYWYQQSLDQGLQFLIQYYNGEERAKGNILERFSAQQFPDLHSELNLSSLELGDSALYFCASSVASGGTGTRYGYTFGSGTRLTVV.